Following are 5 T cell receptor beta chains from one sample sequenced in a study of T-cell memory formation after mild COVID-19. Using its own MiXCR run on the 5' RACE reads, TCRdb lists one record per CDR3 protein. The table lists about 130,000 distinct CDR3 sequences, over 15% of them singletons, with about 5.2% in the top ten. The sample comprised PBMCs or a T cell subset sorted from them (not recorded which). The receptors originated from a man in his late teens or twenties who had mild COVID-19 (a few samples of this study predate the infection). Cell type and time point are not known.

The chain employs TRBV4-3 and TRBJ1-1; D uncertain. Germline loops: CDR1 LGHNA, CDR2 YSLEER. V lost 1 base, J lost 0 bases, and 9 bases lay in between. This CDR3 comprises 15 residues. CDR3 region: CASSQASYMNTEAFF. The DNA of the CDR3 is TGCGCCAGCAGCCAAGCAAGCTACATGAACACTGAAGCTTTCTTT.

This clonotype was picked up many times. V usage is TRBV20-1 and J usage is TRBJ2-1; 11 bases line up with TRBD2. CDR1 is DFQATT, CDR2 SNEGSKA, per germline (reference sequence). The CDR3 is 14 amino acids. Trimming at V came to 6 bases and at J to 3 bases, leaving 4 bases not matched to a gene. The CDR3 sequence: CSAQGLADYNEQFF. The CDR3 bases are TGCAGTGCCCAGGGACTAGCGGACTACAATGAGCAGTTCTTC.

The chain links TRBV12-3 or TRBV12-4 to TRBJ1-5; TRBD1 matches at 10 bases. CDR3 length equals 16 residues. The V and J ends lost 6 bases and 5 bases, in that order; junction bases with no gene match: 10. CDR3 DNA: TGTGCCAGCAGGGCGGGACAGGGGTCGGTTTATCAGCCCCAGCATTTT. The encoded protein is CASRAGQGSVYQPQHF.

The chain carries TRBV9 and TRBJ2-5; D might be TRBD1 (6 bases). This CDR3 spans 16 amino acids. Per germline, CDR1 SGDLS and CDR2 YYNGEE. The V end was cut by 4 bases, the J end by 0 bases, with 16 bases between. In DNA, the CDR3 is TGTGCCAGCAGCCCCCAGGGGAGTAGGTACCAAGAGACCCAGTACTTC. This translates into CASSPQGSRYQETQYF. Full variable domain (missing parts from reference TRBV9 and TRBJ2-5): DSGVTQTPKHLITATGQRVTLRCSPRSGDLSVYWYQQSLDQGLQFLIQYYNGEERAKGNILERFSAQQFPDLHSELNLSSLELGDSALYFCASSPQGSRYQETQYFGPGTRLLVL.

This clonotype was observed at least ten times. The chain carries TRBV7-2 and TRBJ2-7; the D gene could be TRBD1 or TRBD2 (5 bases each). Germline V gene lookup returns CDR1 SGHTA and CDR2 FQGNSA. The V gene lost 5 bases and the J gene lost 2 bases, with 13 bases spanning the gap. CDR3 size: 14 residues. The CDR3 spells CASSLGMGAYEQYV. Here the CDR3 DNA reads TGTGCCAGCAGCCTAGGGATGGGGGCCTACGAGCAGTACGTC.